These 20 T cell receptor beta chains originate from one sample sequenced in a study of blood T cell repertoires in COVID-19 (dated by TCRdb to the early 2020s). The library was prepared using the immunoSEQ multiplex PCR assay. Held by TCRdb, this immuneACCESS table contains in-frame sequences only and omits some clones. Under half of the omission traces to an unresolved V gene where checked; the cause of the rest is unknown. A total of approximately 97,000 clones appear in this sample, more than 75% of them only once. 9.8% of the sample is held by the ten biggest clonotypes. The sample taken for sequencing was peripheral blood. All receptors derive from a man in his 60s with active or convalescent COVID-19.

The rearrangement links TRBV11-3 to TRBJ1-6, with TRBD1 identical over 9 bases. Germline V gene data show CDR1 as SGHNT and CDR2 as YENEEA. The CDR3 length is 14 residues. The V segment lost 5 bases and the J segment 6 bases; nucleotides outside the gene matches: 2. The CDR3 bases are TGTGCCAGCAGCCGGGACAGGGTTAATTCACCCCTCCACTTT. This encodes CASSRDRVNSPLHF.

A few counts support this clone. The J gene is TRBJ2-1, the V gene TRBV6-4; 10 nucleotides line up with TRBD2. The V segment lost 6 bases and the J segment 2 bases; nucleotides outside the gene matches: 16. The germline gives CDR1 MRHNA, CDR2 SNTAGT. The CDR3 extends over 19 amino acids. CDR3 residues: CASRGRGTSVNPPYNEQFF. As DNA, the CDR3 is TGTGCCAGCAGGGGGCGGGGGACTAGCGTCAACCCCCCCTACAATGAGCAGTTCTTC.

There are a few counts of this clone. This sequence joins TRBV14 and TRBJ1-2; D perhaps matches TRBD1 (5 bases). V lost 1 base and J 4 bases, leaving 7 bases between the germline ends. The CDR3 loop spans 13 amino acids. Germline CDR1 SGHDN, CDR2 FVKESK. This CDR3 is CASSQVTAYGYTF. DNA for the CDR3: TGTGCCAGCAGCCAAGTGACAGCCTATGGCTACACCTTC.

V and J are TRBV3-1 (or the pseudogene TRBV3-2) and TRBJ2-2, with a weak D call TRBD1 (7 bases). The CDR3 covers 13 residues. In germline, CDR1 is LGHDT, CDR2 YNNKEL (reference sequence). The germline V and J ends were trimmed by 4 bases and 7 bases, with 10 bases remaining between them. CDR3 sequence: CASSLQGGGELFF. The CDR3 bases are TGTGCCAGCAGCCTTCAGGGGGGCGGGGAGCTGTTTTTT.

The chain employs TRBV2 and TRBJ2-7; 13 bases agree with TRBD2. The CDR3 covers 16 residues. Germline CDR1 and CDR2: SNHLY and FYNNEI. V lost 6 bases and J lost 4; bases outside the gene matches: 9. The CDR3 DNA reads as TGTGCCAGCAGCGCCGGACTAGCGGGGGCCCTGTACGAGCAGTACTTC. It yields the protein CASSAGLAGALYEQYF.

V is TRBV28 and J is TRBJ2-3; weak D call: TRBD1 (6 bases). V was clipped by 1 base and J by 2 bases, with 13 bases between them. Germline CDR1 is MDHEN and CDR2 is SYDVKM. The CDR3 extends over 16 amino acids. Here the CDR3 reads CASSLFIGGITDTQYF. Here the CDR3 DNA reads TGTGCCAGCAGTTTATTTATAGGGGGAATCACAGATACGCAGTATTTT.

CDR3 residues: CASSLDRGSEKLFF. The CDR3 DNA follows: TGTGCCAGCAGCCTCGACAGGGGTAGCGAAAAACTGTTTTTT. This chain joins TRBV7-9 and TRBJ1-4; 8 positions match TRBD1. Germline loops: CDR1 SEHNR, CDR2 FQNEAQ (reference sequence). This CDR3 has 14 residues. The J segment lost 8 bases and the V segment lost 5 bases, leaving 7 bases of the junction unmatched.

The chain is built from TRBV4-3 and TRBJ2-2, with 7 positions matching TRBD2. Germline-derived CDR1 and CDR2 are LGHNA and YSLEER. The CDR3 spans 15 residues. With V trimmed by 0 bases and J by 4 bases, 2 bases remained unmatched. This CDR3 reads CASSQDGGGTGELFF. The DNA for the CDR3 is TGCGCCAGCAGCCAAGATGGGGGGGGCACCGGGGAGCTGTTTTTT.

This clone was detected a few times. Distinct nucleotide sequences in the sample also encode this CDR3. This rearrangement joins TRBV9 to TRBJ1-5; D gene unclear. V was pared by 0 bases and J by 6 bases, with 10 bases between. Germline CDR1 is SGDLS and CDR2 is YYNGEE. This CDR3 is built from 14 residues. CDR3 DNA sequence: TGTGCCAGCAGCGTAGATGGAGCGGGTCAGCCCCAGCATTTT. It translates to CASSVDGAGQPQHF. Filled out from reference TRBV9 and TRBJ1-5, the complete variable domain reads DSGVTQTPKHLITATGQRVTLRCSPRSGDLSVYWYQQSLDQGLQFLIQYYNGEERAKGNILERFSAQQFPDLHSELNLSSLELGDSALYFCASSVDGAGQPQHFGDGTRLSIL.

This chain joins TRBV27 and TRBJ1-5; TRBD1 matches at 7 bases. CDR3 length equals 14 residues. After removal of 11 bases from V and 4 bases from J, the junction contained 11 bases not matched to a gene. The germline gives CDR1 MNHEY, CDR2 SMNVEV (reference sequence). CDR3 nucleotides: TGTGCCTCCGCGGGACAGTCTGGGAATCAGCCCCAGCATTTT. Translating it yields CASAGQSGNQPQHF.

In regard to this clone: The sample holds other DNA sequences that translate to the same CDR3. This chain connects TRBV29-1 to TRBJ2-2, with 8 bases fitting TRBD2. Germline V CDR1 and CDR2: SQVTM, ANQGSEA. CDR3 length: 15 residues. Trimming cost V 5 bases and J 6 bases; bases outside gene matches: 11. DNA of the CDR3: TGCAGCGTTCTCGCGGGGCCCGGGGGGGCCGGGGAGCTGTTTTTT. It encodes CSVLAGPGGAGELFF.

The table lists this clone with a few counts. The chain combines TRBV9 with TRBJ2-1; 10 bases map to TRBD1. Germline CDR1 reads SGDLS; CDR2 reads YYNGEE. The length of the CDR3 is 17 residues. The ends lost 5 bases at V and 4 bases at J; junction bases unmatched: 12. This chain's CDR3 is CASSRTGTGASYNEQFF. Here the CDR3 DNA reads TGTGCCAGCAGTCGGACCGGGACAGGGGCGTCTTACAATGAGCAGTTCTTC.

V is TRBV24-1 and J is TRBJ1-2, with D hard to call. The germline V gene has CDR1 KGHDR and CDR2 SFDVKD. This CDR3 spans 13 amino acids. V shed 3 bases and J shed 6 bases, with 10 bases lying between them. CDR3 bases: TGTGCCACCAGTGATAGCGGGTTAGATGGCTACACCTTC. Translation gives CATSDSGLDGYTF.

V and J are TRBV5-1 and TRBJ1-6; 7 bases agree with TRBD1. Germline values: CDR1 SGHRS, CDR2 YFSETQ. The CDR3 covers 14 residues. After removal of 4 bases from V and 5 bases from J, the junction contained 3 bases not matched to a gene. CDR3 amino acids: CASSPGQNNSPLHF. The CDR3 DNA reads TGCGCCAGCAGCCCGGGACAGAATAATTCACCCCTCCACTTT. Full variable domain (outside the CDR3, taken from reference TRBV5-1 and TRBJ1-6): KAGVTQTPRYLIKTRGQQVTLSCSPISGHRSVSWYQQTPGQGLQFLFEYFSETQRNKGNFPGRFSGRQFSNSRSEMNVSTLELGDSALYLCASSPGQNNSPLHFGNGTRLTVT.

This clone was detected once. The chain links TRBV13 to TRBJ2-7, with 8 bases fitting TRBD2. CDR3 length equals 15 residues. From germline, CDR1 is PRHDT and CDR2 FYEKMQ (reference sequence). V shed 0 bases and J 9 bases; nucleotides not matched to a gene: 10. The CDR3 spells CASSLGRTSLVRQYV. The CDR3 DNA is TGTGCCAGCAGCTTAGGCAGGACTAGCTTGGTAAGGCAGTACGTC.

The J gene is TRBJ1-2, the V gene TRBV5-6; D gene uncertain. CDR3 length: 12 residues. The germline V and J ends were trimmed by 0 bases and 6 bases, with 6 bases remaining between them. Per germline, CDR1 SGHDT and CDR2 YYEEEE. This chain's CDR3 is CASSLARNGYTF. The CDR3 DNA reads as TGTGCCAGCAGCTTGGCGAGGAATGGCTACACCTTC.

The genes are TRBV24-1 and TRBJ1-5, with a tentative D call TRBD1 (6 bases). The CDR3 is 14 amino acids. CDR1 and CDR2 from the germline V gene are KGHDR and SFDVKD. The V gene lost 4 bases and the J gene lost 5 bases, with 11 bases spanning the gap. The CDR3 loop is CATSESGADQPQHF. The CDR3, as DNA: TGTGCCACCAGTGAGTCAGGGGCGGATCAGCCCCAGCATTTT.

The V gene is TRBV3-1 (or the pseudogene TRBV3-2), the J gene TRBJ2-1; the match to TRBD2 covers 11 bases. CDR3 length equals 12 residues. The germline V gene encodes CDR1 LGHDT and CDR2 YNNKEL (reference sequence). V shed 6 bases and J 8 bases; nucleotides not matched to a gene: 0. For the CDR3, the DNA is TGTGCCAGCAGACTAGCGGGAGATGAGCAGTTCTTC. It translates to CASRLAGDEQFF.

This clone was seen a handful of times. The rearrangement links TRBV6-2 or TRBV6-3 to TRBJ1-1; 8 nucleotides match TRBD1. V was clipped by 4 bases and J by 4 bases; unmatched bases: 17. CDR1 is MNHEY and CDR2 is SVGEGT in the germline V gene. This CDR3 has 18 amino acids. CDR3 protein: CASSFSFRDRGYGTEAFF. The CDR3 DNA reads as TGTGCCAGCAGTTTCTCCTTCCGTGACAGGGGCTACGGCACTGAAGCTTTCTTT.

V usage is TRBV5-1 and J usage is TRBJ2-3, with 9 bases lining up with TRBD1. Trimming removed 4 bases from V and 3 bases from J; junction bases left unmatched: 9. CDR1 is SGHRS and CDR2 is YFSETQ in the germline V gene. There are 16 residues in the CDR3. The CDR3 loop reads CASSAGGTGLTDTQYF. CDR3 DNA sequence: TGCGCCAGCAGCGCGGGCGGGACAGGGCTGACAGATACGCAGTATTTT. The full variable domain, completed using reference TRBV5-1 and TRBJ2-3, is KAGVTQTPRYLIKTRGQQVTLSCSPISGHRSVSWYQQTPGQGLQFLFEYFSETQRNKGNFPGRFSGRQFSNSRSEMNVSTLELGDSALYLCASSAGGTGLTDTQYFGPGTRLTVL.